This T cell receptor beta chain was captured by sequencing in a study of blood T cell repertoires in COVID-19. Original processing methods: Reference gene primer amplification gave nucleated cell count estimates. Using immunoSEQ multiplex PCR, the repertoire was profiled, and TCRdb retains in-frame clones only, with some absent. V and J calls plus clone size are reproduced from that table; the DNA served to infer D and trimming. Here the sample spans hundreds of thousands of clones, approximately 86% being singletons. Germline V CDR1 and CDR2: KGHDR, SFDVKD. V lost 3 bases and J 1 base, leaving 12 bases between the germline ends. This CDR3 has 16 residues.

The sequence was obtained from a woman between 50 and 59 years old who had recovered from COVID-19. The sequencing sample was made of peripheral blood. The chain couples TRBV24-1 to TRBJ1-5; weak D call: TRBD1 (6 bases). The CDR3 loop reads CATSDADRGSNQPQHF. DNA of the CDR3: TGTGCCACCAGTGATGCGGACAGAGGGAGCAATCAGCCCCAGCATTTT.